The clone carrying this T cell receptor (beta chain) occurred many times. The antigen is not known. This record belongs to a study of beta chain features in type 1 diabetes. The CDR3 is 15 residues long. From germline, CDR1 is PRHDT and CDR2 FYEKMQ (reference sequence). The V end lost 3 bases, the J end lost 1 base, and 10 bases lay between the germline ends. Study findings and constraints: TCRB CDR3s were moderately but significantly shorter in Type 1 diabetes patients in all four CD4+ subsets.

Investigators reverse transcribed all isolated RNA, so they sequenced expressed TCRB transcripts. Assay: immunoSEQ multiplex PCR; the TCRdb copy retains only in-frame clones and omits some. Of about 640,000 clones detected, around 12% appear once; the ten largest clones hold 0.09% to 0.15%. The clonotype comes from a young man with type 1 diabetes. Sequenced input: naive CD4+ T cells from blood. V usage is TRBV13 and J usage is TRBJ2-4; the D call may be TRBD1 or TRBD2 (5 bases each). CDR3 loop: CASSFTGTAKNIQYF. The CDR3 coding sequence is TGTGCCAGCAGCTTCACCGGGACGGCCAAAAACATTCAGTACTTC.